These 4 T cell receptor beta chains originate from one sample sequenced in a study of T cell changes during pregnancy in multiple sclerosis. TCRdb keeps only in-frame clones here, not all; method: immunoSEQ multiplex PCR. The sample lists about 34,000 clones; about nine tenths were seen once. Sequenced here: CD8+ T cells from peripheral blood mononuclear cells, sampled in the second trimester of pregnancy. Receptors originate from a female donor with multiple sclerosis, enrolled in a pregnancy study.

The chain uses TRBV18 and TRBJ2-4; TRBD1 aligns across 7 bases. The V gene end was trimmed by 5 bases and the J gene end by 8 bases; junction bases not matched to a gene: 9. CDR1 and CDR2 (germline): KGHSH, LQKENI. CDR3 size: 14 residues. CDR3 in DNA: TGTGCCAGCTCAGGACCTTACAGGGGAGACATTCAGTACTTC. This sequence encodes CASSGPYRGDIQYF.

V is TRBV30 and J is TRBJ2-2; TRBD1 might be the D (6 bases). Germline V gene sequence: CDR1 GTSNPN, CDR2 SVGIG (reference sequence). V was shortened by 0 bases and J by 5 bases, with 13 bases between the two germline ends. CDR3 length equals 15 residues. CDR3 protein: CAWSVPAGVTGELFF. The CDR3 DNA reads as TGTGCCTGGAGTGTACCGGCAGGGGTGACCGGGGAGCTGTTTTTT.

The V and J genes are TRBV12-5 and TRBJ2-7; D may be TRBD2 (5 bases). The CDR3 has 14 residues. Trimming stripped 7 bases from V and 0 bases from J, with 13 bases between. Germline V gives CDR1 LGHNT, CDR2 FRNRAP. CDR3 protein: CASDGLSGSYEQYF. The CDR3 DNA reads TGTGCTAGTGACGGACTTTCAGGCTCCTACGAGCAGTACTTC.

This chain joins TRBV28 and TRBJ1-4; D is unresolved. Germline V gene data show CDR1 as MDHEN and CDR2 as SYDVKM. The CDR3 is 15 residues long. V was shortened by 5 bases and J by 3 bases, with 13 bases between the two germline ends. The DNA for the CDR3 is TGTGCCAGCAGTCTTTTTACGGTAGCTAATGAAAAACTGTTTTTT. It is translated as CASSLFTVANEKLFF. The whole variable domain, remainder taken from reference TRBV28 and TRBJ1-4, is DVKVTQSSRYLVKRTGEKVFLECVQDMDHENMFWYRQDPGLGLRLIYFSYDVKMKEKGDIPEGYSVSREKKERFSLILESASTNQTSMYLCASSLFTVANEKLFFGSGTQLSVL.